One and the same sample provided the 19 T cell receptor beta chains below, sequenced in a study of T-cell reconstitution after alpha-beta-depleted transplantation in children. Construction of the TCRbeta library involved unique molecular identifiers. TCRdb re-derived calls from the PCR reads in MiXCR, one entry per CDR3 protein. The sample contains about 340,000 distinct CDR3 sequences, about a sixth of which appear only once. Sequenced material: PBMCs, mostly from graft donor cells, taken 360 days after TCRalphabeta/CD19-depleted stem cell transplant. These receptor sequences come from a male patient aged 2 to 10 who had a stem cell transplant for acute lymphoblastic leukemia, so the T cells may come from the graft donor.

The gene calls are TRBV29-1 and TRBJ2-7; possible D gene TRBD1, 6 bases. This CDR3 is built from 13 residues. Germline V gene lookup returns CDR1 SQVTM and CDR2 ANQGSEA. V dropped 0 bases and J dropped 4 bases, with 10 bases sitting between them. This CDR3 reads CSVEDRGSYEQYF. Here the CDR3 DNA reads TGCAGCGTTGAAGACAGGGGATCATACGAGCAGTACTTC.

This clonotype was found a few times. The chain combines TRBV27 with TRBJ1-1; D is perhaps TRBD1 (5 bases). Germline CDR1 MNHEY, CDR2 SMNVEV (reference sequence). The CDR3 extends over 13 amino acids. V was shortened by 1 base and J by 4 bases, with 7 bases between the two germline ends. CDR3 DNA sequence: TGTGCCAGCAGTTTATACGGGACCACTGAAGCTTTCTTT. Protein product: CASSLYGTTEAFF.

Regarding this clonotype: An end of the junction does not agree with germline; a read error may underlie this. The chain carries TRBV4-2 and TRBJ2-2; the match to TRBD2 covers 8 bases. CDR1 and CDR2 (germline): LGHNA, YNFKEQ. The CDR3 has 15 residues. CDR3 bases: TGTGCCAGCAACCAAGCGGGACTAGTGACCGGGGAGCTGTTTTTT. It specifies CASNQAGLVTGELFF.

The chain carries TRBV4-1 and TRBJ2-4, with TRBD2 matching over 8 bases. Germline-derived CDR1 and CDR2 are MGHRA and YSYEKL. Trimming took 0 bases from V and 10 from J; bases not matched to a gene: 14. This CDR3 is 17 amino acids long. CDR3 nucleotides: TGCGCCAGCAGCCAAGATTCCGGGGGGGGATCCCGTTGGATTCAGTACTTC. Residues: CASSQDSGGGSRWIQYF.

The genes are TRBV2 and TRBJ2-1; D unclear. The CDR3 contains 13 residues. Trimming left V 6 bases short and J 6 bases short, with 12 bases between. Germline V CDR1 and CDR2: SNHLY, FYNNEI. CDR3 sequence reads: CASRVEWGNEQFF. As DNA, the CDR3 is TGTGCCAGCAGGGTTGAGTGGGGCAATGAGCAGTTCTTC.

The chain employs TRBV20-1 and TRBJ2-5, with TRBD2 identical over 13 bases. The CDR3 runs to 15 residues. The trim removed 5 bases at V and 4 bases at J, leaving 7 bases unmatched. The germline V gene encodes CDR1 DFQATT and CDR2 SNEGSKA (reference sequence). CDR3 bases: TGCAGTGCTGCACAAGGGACTAGCGGGACAGAGACCCAGTACTTC. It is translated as CSAAQGTSGTETQYF.

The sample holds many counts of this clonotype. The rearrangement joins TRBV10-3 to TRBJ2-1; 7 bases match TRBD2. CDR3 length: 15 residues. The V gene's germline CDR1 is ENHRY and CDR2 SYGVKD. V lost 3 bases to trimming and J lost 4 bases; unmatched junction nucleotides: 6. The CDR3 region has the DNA TGTGCCATCAGTGAACCCCGGCGGGGGTACAATGAGCAGTTCTTC. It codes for CAISEPRRGYNEQFF.

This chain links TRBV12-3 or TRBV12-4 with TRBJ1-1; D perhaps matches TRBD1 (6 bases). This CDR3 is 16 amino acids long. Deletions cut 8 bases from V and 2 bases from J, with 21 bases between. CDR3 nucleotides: TGTGCCAGCGTTTCCCCGGACCGACAGGCTAACACTGAAGCTTTCTTT. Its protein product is CASVSPDRQANTEAFF.

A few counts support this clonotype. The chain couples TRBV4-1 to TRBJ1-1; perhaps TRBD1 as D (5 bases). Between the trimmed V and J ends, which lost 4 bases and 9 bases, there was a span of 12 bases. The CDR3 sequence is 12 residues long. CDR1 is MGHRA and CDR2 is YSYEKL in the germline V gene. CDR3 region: CASSLGGSKAFF. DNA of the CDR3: TGCGCCAGCAGCCTCGGGGGAAGTAAAGCTTTCTTT.

The CDR3 DNA sequence: TGTGCCAGCAGACTACTCGAAGCGGGAGGGGTTGAGCAGTTCTTC. Translation gives CASRLLEAGGVEQFF. J is TRBJ2-1 and V is TRBV2, with TRBD2 matching over 10 bases. The V and J ends lost 6 bases and 9 bases, in that order; junction bases with no gene match: 11. Germline-derived CDR1 and CDR2 are SNHLY and FYNNEI. The CDR3 loop spans 15 amino acids.

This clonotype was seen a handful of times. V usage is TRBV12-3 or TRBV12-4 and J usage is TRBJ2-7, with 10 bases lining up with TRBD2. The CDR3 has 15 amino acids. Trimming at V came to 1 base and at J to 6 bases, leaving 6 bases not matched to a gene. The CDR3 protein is CASSLGAGGEAEQYF. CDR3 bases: TGTGCCAGCAGTTTAGGAGCGGGAGGGGAGGCCGAGCAGTACTTC.

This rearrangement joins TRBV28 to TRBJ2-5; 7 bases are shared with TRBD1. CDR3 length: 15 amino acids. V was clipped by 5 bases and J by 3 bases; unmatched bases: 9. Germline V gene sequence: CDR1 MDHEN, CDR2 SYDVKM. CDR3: CASSPGDSSEETQYF. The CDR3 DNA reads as TGTGCCAGCAGTCCCGGGGACAGCTCCGAAGAGACCCAGTACTTC.

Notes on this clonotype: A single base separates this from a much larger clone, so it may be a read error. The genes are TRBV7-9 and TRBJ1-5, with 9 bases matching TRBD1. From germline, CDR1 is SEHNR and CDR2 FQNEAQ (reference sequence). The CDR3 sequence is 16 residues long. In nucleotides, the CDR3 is TGTGCCAGCAGCTTCCACAGGGGGCCGGGCAATAAGCCCCAGCATTTT. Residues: CASSFHRGPGNKPQHF.

This CDR3 is CASSMGQGPSPLHF. The CDR3 nucleotides read TGTGCCAGCAGTATGGGACAGGGGCCCTCACCCCTCCACTTT. The chain has TRBV6-4 and TRBJ1-6; 10 bases match TRBD1. Germline V gene lookup returns CDR1 MRHNA and CDR2 SNTAGT. The length of the CDR3 is 14 residues. The ends lost 5 bases at V and 10 bases at J; junction bases unmatched: 5.

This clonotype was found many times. The CDR3 DNA sequence: TGTGCCAGCAGCGAAGCGGGCGGGGGTCTCTACAATGAGCAGTTCTTC. Translated: CASSEAGGGLYNEQFF. This sequence joins TRBV9 and TRBJ2-1; 7 nucleotides agree with TRBD2. Germline CDR1 is SGDLS and CDR2 is YYNGEE. V was pared by 3 bases and J by 3 bases, with 9 bases of the junction left unmatched. This CDR3 region has 16 residues.

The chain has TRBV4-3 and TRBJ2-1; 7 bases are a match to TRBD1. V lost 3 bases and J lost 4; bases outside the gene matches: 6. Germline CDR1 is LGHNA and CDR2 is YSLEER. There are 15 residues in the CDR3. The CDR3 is CASSHPGQPYNEQFF. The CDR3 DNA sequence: TGCGCCAGCAGCCACCCGGGACAGCCGTACAATGAGCAGTTCTTC.

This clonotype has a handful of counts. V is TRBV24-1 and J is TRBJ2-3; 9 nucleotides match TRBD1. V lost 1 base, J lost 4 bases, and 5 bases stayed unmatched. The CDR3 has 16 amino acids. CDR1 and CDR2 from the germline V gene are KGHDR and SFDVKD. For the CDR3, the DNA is TGTGCCACCAGTGATTTACCGGACAGGGGATCAGATACGCAGTATTTT. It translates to CATSDLPDRGSDTQYF.

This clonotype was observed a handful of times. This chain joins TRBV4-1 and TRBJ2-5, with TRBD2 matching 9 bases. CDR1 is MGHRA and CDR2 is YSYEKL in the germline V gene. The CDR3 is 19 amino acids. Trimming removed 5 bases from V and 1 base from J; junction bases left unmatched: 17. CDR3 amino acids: CASSDEGTSSYHGQETQYF. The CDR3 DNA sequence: TGCGCCAGCAGCGATGAAGGGACTAGCTCCTATCATGGCCAAGAGACCCAGTACTTC.

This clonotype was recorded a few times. CDR3 DNA sequence: TGTGCCAGCAGCTTAAACAGCGAACACGAGCAGTACTTC. Residues: CASSLNSEHEQYF. This chain links TRBV7-3 with TRBJ2-7; D remains unclear. The CDR3 loop spans 13 amino acids. V was trimmed by 1 base and J by 5 bases, leaving 9 bases between them. Germline V CDR1 and CDR2: SGHTA, FQGTGA. The full variable domain, its missing parts supplied by reference TRBV7-3 and TRBJ2-7, is GAGVSQTPSNKVTEKGKYVELRCDPISGHTALYWYRQSLGQGPEFLIYFQGTGAADDSGLPNDRFFAVRPEGSVSTLKIQRTERGDSAVYLCASSLNSEHEQYFGPGTRLTVT.